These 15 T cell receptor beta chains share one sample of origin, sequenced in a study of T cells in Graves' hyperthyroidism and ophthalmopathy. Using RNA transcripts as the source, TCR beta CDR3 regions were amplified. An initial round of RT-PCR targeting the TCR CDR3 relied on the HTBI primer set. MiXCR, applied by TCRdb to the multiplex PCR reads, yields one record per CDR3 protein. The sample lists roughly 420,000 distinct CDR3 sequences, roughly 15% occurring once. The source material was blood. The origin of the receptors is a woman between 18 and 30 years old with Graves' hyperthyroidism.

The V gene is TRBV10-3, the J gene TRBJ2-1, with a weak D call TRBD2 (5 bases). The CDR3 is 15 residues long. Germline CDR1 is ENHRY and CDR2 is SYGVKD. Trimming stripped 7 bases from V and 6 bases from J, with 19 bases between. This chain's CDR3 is CAINRNEGTSNEQFF. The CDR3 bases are TGTGCCATCAACCGGAACGAGGGAACTAGCAATGAGCAGTTCTTC.

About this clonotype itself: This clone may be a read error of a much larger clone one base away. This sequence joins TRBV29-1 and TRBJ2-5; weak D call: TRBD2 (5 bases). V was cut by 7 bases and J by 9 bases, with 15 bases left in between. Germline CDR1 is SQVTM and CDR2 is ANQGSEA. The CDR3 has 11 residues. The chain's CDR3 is CSAPVLEAQYF. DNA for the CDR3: TGCAGCGCCCCCGTTTTGGAGGCCCAGTACTTC.

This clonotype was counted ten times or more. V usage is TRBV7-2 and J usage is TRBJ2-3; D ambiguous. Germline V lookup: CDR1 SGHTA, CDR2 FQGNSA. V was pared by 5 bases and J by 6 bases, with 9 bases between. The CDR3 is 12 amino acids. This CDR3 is CASSPSFDTQYF. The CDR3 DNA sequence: TGTGCCAGCAGCCCTAGTTTCGATACGCAGTATTTT.

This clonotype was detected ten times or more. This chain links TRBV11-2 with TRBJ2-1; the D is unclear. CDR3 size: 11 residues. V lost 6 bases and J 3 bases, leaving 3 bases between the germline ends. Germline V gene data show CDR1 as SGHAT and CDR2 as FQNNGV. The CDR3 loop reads CASRNYNEQFF. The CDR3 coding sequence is TGTGCCAGCAGGAACTACAATGAGCAGTTCTTC.

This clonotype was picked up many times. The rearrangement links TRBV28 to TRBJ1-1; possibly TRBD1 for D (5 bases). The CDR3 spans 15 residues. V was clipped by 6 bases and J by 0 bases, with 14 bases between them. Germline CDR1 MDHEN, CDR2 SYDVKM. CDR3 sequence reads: CASSSSGRMNTEAFF. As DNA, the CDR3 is TGTGCCAGCAGCTCCTCGGGACGTATGAACACTGAAGCTTTCTTT. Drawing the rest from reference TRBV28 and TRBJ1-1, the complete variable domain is DVKVTQSSRYLVKRTGEKVFLECVQDMDHENMFWYRQDPGLGLRLIYFSYDVKMKEKGDIPEGYSVSREKKERFSLILESASTNQTSMYLCASSSSGRMNTEAFFGQGTRLTVV.

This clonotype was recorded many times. The CDR3 sequence is CATSPGLAGGLDEQFF. The CDR3 DNA sequence: TGTGCCACCAGTCCGGGACTAGCGGGAGGTTTGGATGAGCAGTTCTTC. The chain couples TRBV24-1 to TRBJ2-1, with 15 bases fitting TRBD2. This CDR3 comprises 16 residues. The junction had 7 bases not matched to a gene; V was cut back by 6 bases and J by 8 bases. CDR1 is KGHDR and CDR2 is SFDVKD in the germline V gene.

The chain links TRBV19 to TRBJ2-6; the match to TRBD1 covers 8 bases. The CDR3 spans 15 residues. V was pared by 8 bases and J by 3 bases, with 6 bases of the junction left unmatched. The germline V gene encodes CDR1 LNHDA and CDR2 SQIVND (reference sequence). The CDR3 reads CASSTGVLGANVLTF. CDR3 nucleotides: TGTGCCAGTTCGACAGGGGTTCTTGGGGCCAACGTCCTGACTTTC.

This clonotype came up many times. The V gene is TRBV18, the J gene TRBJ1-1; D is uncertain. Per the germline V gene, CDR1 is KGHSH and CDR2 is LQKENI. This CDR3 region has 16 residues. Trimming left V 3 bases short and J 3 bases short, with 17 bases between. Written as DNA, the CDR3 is TGTGCCAGCTCACCTCAGCCGCCTGCCATAGACACTGAAGCTTTCTTT. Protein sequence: CASSPQPPAIDTEAFF. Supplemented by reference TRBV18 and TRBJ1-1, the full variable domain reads NAGVMQNPRHLVRRRGQEARLRCSPMKGHSHVYWYRQLPEEGLKFMVYLQKENIIDESGMPKERFSAEFPKEGPSILRIQQVVRGDSAAYFCASSPQPPAIDTEAFFGQGTRLTVV.

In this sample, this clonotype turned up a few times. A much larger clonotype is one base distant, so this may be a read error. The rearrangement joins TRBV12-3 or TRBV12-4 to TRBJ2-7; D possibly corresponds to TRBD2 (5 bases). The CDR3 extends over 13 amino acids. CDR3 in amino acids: CATGVRTSYEPYF. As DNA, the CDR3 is TGTGCCACCGGGGTCAGGACCTCCTACGAGCCGTACTTC.

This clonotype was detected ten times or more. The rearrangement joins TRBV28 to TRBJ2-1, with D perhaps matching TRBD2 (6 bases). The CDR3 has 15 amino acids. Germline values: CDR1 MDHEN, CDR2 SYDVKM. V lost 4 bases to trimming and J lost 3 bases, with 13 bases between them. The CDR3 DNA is TGTGCCAGCAGTTACGGGGGAGTGGACTACAATGAGCAGTTCTTC. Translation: CASSYGGVDYNEQFF.

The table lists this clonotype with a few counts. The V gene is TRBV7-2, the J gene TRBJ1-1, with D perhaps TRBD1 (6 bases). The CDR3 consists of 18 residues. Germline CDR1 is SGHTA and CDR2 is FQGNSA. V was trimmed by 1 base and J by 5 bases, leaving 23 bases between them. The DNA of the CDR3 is TGTGCCAGCAGCTTAGGGGGGGCTGGGATCGGTGGGGGGACTGAAGCTTTCTTT. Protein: CASSLGGAGIGGGTEAFF.

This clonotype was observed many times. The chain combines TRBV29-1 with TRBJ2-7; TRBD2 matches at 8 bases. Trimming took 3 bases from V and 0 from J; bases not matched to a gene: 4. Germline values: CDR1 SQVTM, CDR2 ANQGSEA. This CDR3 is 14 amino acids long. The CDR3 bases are TGCAGCGTTGAGACTAGCGTAAGCTCCTACGAGCAGTACTTC. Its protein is CSVETSVSSYEQYF.

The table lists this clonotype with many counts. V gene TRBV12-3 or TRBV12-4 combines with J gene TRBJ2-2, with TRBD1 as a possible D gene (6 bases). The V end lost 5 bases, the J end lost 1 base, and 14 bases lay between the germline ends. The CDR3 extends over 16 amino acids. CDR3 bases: TGTGCCAGCAGTCCGCGGACAGCAATGAACACCGGGGAGCTGTTTTTT. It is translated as CASSPRTAMNTGELFF.

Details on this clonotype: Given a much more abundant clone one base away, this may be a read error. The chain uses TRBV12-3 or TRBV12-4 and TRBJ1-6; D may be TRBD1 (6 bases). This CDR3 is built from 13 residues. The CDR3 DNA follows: TGTGCCAGCAGTCTTACAGGGAATTCACCCCCCCACTTT. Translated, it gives CASSLTGNSPPHF.

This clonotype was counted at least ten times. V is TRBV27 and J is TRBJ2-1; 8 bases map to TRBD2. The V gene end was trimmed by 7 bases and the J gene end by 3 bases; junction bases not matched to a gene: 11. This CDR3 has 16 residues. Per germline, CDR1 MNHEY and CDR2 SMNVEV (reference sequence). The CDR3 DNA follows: TGTGCCAGCACCCTGGTCCGGGAGGGAGGCTACAATGAGCAGTTCTTC. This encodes CASTLVREGGYNEQFF.